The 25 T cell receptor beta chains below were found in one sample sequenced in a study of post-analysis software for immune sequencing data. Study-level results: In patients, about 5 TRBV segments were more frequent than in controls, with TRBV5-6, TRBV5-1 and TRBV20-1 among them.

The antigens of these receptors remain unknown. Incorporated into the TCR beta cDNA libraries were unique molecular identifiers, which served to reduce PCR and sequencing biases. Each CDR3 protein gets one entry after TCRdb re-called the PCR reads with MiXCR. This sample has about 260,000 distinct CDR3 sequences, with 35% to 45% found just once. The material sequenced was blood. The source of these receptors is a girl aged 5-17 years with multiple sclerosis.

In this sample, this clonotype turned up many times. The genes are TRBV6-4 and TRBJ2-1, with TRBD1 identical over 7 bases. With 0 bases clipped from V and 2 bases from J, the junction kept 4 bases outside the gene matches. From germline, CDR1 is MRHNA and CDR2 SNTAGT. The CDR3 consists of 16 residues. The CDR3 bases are TGTGCCAGCAGTGACTCGAAAGGGGGCCCCTACAATGAGCAGTTCTTC. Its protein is CASSDSKGGPYNEQFF.

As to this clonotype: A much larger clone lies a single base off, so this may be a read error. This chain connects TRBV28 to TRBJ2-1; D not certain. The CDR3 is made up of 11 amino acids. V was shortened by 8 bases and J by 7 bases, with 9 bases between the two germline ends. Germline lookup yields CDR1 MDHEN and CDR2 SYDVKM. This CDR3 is CASFEENEQFF. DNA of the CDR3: TGTGCCAGCTTCGAGGAGAATGAGCAGTTCTTC.

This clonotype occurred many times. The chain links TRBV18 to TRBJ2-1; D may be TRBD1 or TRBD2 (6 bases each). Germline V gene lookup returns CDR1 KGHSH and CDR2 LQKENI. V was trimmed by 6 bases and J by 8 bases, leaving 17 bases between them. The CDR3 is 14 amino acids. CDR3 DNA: TGTGCCAGCTCCAGGGGAGGACAGAAGGATGAGCAGTTCTTC. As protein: CASSRGGQKDEQFF.

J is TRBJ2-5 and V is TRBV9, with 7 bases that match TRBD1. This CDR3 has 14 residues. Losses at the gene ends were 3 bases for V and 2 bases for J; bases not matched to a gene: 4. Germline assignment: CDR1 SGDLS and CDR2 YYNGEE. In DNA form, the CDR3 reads TGTGCCAGCAGCGCCCGGGACAGTCAAGAGACCCAGTACTTC. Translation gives CASSARDSQETQYF.

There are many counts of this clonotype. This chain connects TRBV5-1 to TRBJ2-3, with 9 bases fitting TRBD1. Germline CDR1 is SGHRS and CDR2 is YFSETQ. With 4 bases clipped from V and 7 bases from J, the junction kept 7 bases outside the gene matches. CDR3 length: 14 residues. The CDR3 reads CASSADRGSNTQYF. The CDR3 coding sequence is TGCGCCAGCAGCGCGGACAGGGGATCAAATACGCAGTATTTT.

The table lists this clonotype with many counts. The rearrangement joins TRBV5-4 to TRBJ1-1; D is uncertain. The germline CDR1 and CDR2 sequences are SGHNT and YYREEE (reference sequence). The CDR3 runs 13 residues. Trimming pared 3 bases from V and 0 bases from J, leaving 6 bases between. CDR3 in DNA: TGTGCCAGCAGCTACTCAGTGAACACTGAAGCTTTCTTT. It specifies CASSYSVNTEAFF.

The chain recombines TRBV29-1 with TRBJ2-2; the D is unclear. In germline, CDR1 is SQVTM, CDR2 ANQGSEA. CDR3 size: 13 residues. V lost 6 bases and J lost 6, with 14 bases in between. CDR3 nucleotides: TGCAGCGTCGAATACTATGCCCCCGGGGAGCTGTTTTTT. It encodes CSVEYYAPGELFF.

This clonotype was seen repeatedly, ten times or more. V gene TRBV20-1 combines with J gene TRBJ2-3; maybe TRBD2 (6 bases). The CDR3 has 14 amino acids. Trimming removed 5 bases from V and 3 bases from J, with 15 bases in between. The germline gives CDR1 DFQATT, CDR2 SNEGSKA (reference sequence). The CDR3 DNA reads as TGCAGTGCTCCCCTGGGGGGTAGAACAGATACGCAGTATTTT. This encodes CSAPLGGRTDTQYF.

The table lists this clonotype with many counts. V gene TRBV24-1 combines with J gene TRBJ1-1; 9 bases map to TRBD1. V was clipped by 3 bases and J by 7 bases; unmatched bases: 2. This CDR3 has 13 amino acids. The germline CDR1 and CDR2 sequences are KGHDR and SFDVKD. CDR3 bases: TGTGCCACCAGTGATCGGACAGGGGTTGAAGCTTTCTTT. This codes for CATSDRTGVEAFF.

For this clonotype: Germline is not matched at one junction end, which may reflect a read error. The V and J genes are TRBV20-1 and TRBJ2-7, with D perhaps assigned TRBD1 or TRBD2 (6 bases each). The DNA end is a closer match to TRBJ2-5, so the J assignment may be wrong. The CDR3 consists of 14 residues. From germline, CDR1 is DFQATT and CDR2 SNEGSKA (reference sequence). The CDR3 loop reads CGARGLGGRETQYF. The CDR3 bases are TGCGGTGCTAGAGGGCTAGGGGGGAGAGAGACCCAGTACTTC.

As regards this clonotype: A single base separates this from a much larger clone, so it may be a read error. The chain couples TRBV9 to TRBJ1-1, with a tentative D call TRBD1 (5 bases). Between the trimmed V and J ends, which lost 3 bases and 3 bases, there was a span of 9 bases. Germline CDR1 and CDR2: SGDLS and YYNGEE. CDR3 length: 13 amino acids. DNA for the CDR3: TGTGCCAGCAGCGGACAGTTGGACACTGAAGCTTTCTTT. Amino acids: CASSGQLDTEAFF.

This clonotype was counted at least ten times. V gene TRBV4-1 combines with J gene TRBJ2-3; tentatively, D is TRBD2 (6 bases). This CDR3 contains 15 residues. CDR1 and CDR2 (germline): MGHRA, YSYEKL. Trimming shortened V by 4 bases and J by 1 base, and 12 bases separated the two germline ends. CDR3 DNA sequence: TGCGCCAGCAGCCGACTAGATGACGGCACAGATACGCAGTATTTT. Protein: CASSRLDDGTDTQYF.

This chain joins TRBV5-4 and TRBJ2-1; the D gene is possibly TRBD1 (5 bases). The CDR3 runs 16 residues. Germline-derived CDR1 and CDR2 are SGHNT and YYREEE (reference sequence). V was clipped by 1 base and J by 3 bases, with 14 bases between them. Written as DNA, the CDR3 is TGTGCCAGCAGCTTGCAACAGGCTGGTATCTACAATGAGCAGTTCTTC. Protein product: CASSLQQAGIYNEQFF.

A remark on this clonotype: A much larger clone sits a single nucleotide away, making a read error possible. The CDR3 region has the DNA TGTGCCAGCAGCCCGGGACGGGGCCGGGGTGGTGATGAGCAGTTCTTC. Encoded protein: CASSPGRGRGGDEQFF. The J gene is TRBJ2-1, the V gene TRBV3-1; D may match TRBD1 or TRBD2 (5 bases each). Deletions cut 4 bases from V and 8 bases from J, with 21 bases between. From germline, CDR1 is LGHDT and CDR2 YNNKEL (reference sequence). The CDR3 covers 16 residues.

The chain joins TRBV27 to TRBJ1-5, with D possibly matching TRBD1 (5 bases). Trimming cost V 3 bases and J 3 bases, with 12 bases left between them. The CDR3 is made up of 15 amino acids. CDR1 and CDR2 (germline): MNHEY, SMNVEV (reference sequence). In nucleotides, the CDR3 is TGTGCCAGCAGTTTTGGGGGGAATCTCAATCAGCCCCAGCATTTT. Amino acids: CASSFGGNLNQPQHF.

CDR3 nucleotides: TGTGCCAGCAGTTTGGTTGATGGGGGGACGAACACTGAAGCTTTCTTT. Translation: CASSLVDGGTNTEAFF. The rearrangement uses TRBV12-3 or TRBV12-4 and TRBJ1-1; TRBD1 is a possible D gene (5 bases). Trimming removed 3 bases from V and 1 base from J, with 15 bases in between. The CDR3 covers 16 residues.

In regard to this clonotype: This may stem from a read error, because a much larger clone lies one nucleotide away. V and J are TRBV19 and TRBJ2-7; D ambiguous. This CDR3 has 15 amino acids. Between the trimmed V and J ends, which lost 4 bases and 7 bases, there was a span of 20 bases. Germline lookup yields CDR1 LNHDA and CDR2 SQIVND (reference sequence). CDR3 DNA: TGTGCCAGTAGTAAGATGGGTGGTTCCCACAATGAGCAGTACTTC. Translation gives CASSKMGGSHNEQYF.

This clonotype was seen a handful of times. The CDR3 DNA is TGTGCCAGTAGTACCCAGGACAAAGGCAATCAGCCCCAGCATTTT. It encodes CASSTQDKGNQPQHF. The V gene is TRBV19, the J gene TRBJ1-5; tentatively, D is TRBD1 (5 bases). Deletions cut 4 bases from V and 2 bases from J, with 12 bases between. This CDR3 contains 15 residues. Germline V gene lookup returns CDR1 LNHDA and CDR2 SQIVND (reference sequence). Variable domain in full (rest from reference TRBV19 and TRBJ1-5): DGGITQSPKYLFRKEGQNVTLSCEQNLNHDAMYWYRQDPGQGLRLIYYSQIVNDFQKGDIAEGYSVSREKKESFPLTVTSAQKNPTAFYLCASSTQDKGNQPQHFGDGTRLSIL.

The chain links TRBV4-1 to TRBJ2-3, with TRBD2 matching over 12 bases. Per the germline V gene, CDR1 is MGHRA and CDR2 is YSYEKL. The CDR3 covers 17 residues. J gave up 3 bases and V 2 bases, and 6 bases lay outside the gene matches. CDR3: CASSQPASGGATDTQYF. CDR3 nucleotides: TGCGCCAGCAGCCAACCAGCTAGCGGGGGGGCGACAGATACGCAGTATTTT.

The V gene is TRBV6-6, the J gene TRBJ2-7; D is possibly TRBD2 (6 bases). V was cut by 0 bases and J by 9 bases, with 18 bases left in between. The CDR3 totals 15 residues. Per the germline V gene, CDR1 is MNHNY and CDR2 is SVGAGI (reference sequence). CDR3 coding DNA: TGTGCCAGCAGTTACTCCCTGGGACTGGAGGAGCCGCAGTACTTC. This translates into CASSYSLGLEEPQYF.

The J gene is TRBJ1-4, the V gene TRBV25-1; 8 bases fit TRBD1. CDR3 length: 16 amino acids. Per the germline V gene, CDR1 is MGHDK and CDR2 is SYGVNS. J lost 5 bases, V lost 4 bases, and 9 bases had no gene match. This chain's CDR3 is CASSGPTGGQNEKLFF. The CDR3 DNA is TGTGCCAGCAGTGGCCCCACAGGGGGACAGAATGAAAAACTGTTTTTT.

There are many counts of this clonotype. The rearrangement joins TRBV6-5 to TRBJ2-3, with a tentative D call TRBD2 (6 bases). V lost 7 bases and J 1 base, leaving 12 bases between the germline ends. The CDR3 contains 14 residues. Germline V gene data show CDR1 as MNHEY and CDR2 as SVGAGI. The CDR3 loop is CASTRDFGTDTQYF. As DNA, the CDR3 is TGTGCCAGCACTCGGGACTTCGGCACAGATACGCAGTATTTT.

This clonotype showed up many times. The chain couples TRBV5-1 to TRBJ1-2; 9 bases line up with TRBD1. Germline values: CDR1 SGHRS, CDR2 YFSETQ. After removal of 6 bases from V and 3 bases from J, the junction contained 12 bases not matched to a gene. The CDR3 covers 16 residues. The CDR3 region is CASNPGQGNRDYGYTF. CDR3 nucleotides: TGCGCCAGCAATCCGGGACAGGGAAACCGCGACTATGGCTACACCTTC.

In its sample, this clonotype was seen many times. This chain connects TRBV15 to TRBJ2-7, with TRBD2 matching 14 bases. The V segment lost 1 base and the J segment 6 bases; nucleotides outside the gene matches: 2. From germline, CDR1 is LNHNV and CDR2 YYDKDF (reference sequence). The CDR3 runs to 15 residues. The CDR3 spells CATSRAGLAGGEQYF. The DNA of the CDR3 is TGTGCCACCAGCAGAGCAGGACTAGCGGGAGGCGAGCAGTACTTC.

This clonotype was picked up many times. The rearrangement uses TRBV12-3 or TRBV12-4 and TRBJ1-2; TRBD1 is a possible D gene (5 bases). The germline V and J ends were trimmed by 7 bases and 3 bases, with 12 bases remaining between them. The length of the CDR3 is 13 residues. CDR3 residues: CASTSDNHYGYTF. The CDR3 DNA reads TGTGCCAGCACCTCGGACAATCACTATGGCTACACCTTC.